This note documents a single TCR beta chain sequence. These data are taken from a study of PD-L1 blockade in urothelial cancer. As for the study in general: Men with urothelial cancer arising in the bladder made up most of the 29 patients.

Some clones are missing from TCRdb's copy, which holds only in-frame ones; the method was immunoSEQ multiplex PCR. The table shows 56,000 or so clones, with about 82% occurring only once. The length of the CDR3 is 16 residues. Trimming at V came to 2 bases and at J to 9 bases, leaving 13 bases not matched to a gene. The V gene's germline CDR1 is MDHEN and CDR2 SYDVKM. This rearrangement joins TRBV28 to TRBJ2-1; TRBD1 matches at 7 bases. The TCR was taken from a man aged 50 to 60 with urothelial cancer. The input for sequencing was PBMCs, taken around atezolizumab (anti-PD-L1) treatment. CDR3 region: CASSLGLGRGRVEQFF. CDR3 bases: TGTGCCAGCAGTTTAGGTCTAGGTAGGGGGCGGGTTGAGCAGTTCTTC.